The present entry profiles one T cell receptor (beta chain) with its context. The data derive from a study of blood T cell repertoires in COVID-19. Measured with immunoSEQ multiplex PCR; TCRdb has only the in-frame clones, and not every one. The sample shows roughly 130,000 clones, approximately 81% of them seen only once. The germline V gene has CDR1 SEHNR and CDR2 FQNEAQ (reference sequence). CDR3 size: 13 residues. Trimming took off 2 bases at V and 3 bases at J, with 7 bases between the two ends. The chain carries TRBV7-9 and TRBJ1-2, with D possibly matching TRBD1 (5 bases). The source of this sequence is a woman aged 30 to 39 who had recovered from COVID-19. Sequencing was done on a sample of peripheral blood. The CDR3 DNA follows: TGTGCCAGCAGCTTACAGACAGACTATGGCTACACCTTC. Its protein product is CASSLQTDYGYTF.